Each of the 14 T cell receptor beta chains below was sequenced from the same sample in a study of OX40 agonist ivuxolimab in advanced cancers. Sequencing used immunoSEQ multiplex PCR; TCRdb keeps in-frame clones, though not all of them. There are roughly 60,000 clones in the sample; roughly 89% occur only once, and around 0.8% lies in the top ten. Specimen: CD4+ or CD8+ T cells sorted from blood, collected in a trial of the OX40 agonist ivuxolimab. The receptors come from an adult with an advanced solid tumor such as melanoma, head and neck, liver or kidney cancer.

The rearrangement uses TRBV7-2 and TRBJ2-7; 11 bases map to TRBD2. Germline CDR1 SGHTA, CDR2 FQGNSA. Trimming took 4 bases from V and 1 from J; bases not matched to a gene: 3. The CDR3 is 15 amino acids. CDR3 coding DNA: TGTGCCAGCAGCTCAGGGACTAGCGGATCCTACGAGCAGTACTTC. As protein: CASSSGTSGSYEQYF. The variable domain in full, with the rest retrieved from reference TRBV7-2 and TRBJ2-7, is GAGVSQSPSNKVTEKGKDVELRCDPISGHTALYWYRQSLGQGLEFLIYFQGNSAPDKSGLPSDRFSAERTGGSVSTLTIQRTQQEDSAVYLCASSSGTSGSYEQYFGPGTRLTVT.

This clone appeared a few times. The V gene is TRBV7-8, the J gene TRBJ2-7, with D perhaps matching TRBD1 (6 bases). The CDR3 consists of 15 residues. The germline V and J ends were trimmed by 5 bases and 0 bases, with 14 bases remaining between them. Per the germline V gene, CDR1 is SGHVS and CDR2 is FQNEAQ. CDR3 amino acids: CASSPRTEISYEQYF. The CDR3 region has the DNA TGTGCCAGCAGCCCGAGGACAGAGATCTCCTACGAGCAGTACTTC.

The CDR3 loop reads CASSQHLGEMNEKLFF. In DNA, the CDR3 is TGCGCCAGCAGCCAACATCTTGGGGAGATGAATGAAAAACTGTTTTTT. The chain joins TRBV4-3 to TRBJ1-4, with D hard to call. Trimming pared 2 bases from V and 5 bases from J, leaving 15 bases between. Germline V lookup: CDR1 LGHNA, CDR2 YSLEER. This CDR3 region has 16 residues.

This chain links TRBV6-6 with TRBJ1-5; TRBD1 might be the D (5 bases). Trimming removed 2 bases at V and 5 bases at J, with 10 bases between. The CDR3 is 14 residues long. Germline CDR1 is MNHNY and CDR2 is SVGAGI (reference sequence). In nucleotides, the CDR3 is TGTGCCAGCAGTTACCAGGGAGGGGATCAGCCCCAGCATTTT. Translated: CASSYQGGDQPQHF.

V usage is TRBV6-5 and J usage is TRBJ1-3; 7 bases match TRBD1. Unmatched junction bases numbered 10, after V lost 7 bases and J lost 7 bases. This CDR3 region has 14 residues. Germline V gene sequence: CDR1 MNHEY, CDR2 SVGAGI. The CDR3, as DNA: TGTGCCAGCAATGAGGGGGCGTCGTGGAACACCATATATTTT. Protein product: CASNEGASWNTIYF.

This clone was observed once. The chain links TRBV19 to TRBJ2-3, with 10 bases lining up with TRBD2. Germline values: CDR1 LNHDA, CDR2 SQIVND (reference sequence). The CDR3 sequence is 14 residues long. The V and J ends lost 3 bases and 5 bases, in that order; junction bases with no gene match: 2. The CDR3 nucleotides read TGTGCCAGTAGTATCAGGACTAGCGGAGATACGCAGTATTTT. It translates to CASSIRTSGDTQYF. Combining the CDR3 with reference TRBV19 and TRBJ2-3 gives the whole variable domain DGGITQSPKYLFRKEGQNVTLSCEQNLNHDAMYWYRQDPGQGLRLIYYSQIVNDFQKGDIAEGYSVSREKKESFPLTVTSAQKNPTAFYLCASSIRTSGDTQYFGPGTRLTVL.

The V call is TRBV6-5, the J call TRBJ1-6; possible D gene TRBD1, 6 bases. V lost 8 bases and J lost 10, with 9 bases in between. In germline, CDR1 is MNHEY, CDR2 SVGAGI. CDR3 length: 11 amino acids. In DNA, the CDR3 is TGTGCCAGCGGGGGGGGCTCACCCCTCCACTTT. Translation: CASGGGSPLHF.

The V gene is TRBV15, the J gene TRBJ2-5; the match to TRBD2 covers 8 bases. V shed 7 bases and J 5 bases; nucleotides not matched to a gene: 3. CDR1 LNHNV and CDR2 YYDKDF come from the germline V gene (reference sequence). The CDR3 is made up of 12 amino acids. The CDR3 region has the DNA TGTGCCACCAACCCGGGGGGGGAGACCCAGTACTTC. Protein: CATNPGGETQYF.

The chain recombines TRBV15 with TRBJ1-5; D gene uncertain. Germline V lookup: CDR1 LNHNV, CDR2 YYDKDF (reference sequence). This CDR3 is 14 amino acids long. Trimming removed 6 bases at V and 3 bases at J, with 12 bases between. The CDR3 nucleotides are TGTGCCACCAGACTAGGACTGAACAATCAGCCCCAGCATTTT. This sequence encodes CATRLGLNNQPQHF.

The chain combines TRBV27 with TRBJ2-1, with 12 nucleotides matching TRBD2. Germline assignment: CDR1 MNHEY and CDR2 SMNVEV (reference sequence). Trimming removed 6 bases from V and 9 bases from J; junction bases left unmatched: 6. The CDR3 runs 14 residues. CDR3 loop: CASRLAGGRGEQFF. CDR3 nucleotide sequence: TGTGCCAGCAGGCTAGCGGGGGGGCGCGGTGAGCAGTTCTTC.

The genes are TRBV6-5 and TRBJ1-1, with unresolved D. Deletions cut 2 bases from V and 2 bases from J, with 9 bases between. Germline CDR1 MNHEY, CDR2 SVGAGI. CDR3 length: 14 amino acids. The CDR3 sequence: CASSYLQANTEAFF. CDR3 DNA: TGTGCCAGCAGTTACCTCCAAGCTAACACTGAAGCTTTCTTT.

The chain employs TRBV18 and TRBJ2-3; perhaps D is TRBD1 or TRBD2 (5 bases each). CDR3 length: 17 amino acids. Trimming took off 4 bases at V and 0 bases at J, with 17 bases between the two ends. Germline CDR1 and CDR2: KGHSH and LQKENI. The CDR3 reads CASSQGRRTSSTDTQYF. In nucleotides, the CDR3 is TGTGCCAGCTCACAGGGACGGAGGACGTCTAGCACAGATACGCAGTATTTT.

The V gene is TRBV7-8, the J gene TRBJ2-7, with D perhaps TRBD2 (6 bases). CDR1 and CDR2 (germline): SGHVS, FQNEAQ. V lost 5 bases and J 1 base, leaving 12 bases between the germline ends. The CDR3 totals 14 residues. The CDR3 bases are TGTGCCAGCAGCCCAGGGAGGTTTTCCTACGAGCAGTACTTC. Protein: CASSPGRFSYEQYF.

The chain couples TRBV27 to TRBJ1-6; no clear D gene. Trimming cost V 0 bases and J 9 bases, with 18 bases left between them. The CDR3 sequence is 17 residues long. CDR1 is MNHEY, CDR2 SMNVEV, per germline (reference sequence). In DNA form, the CDR3 reads TGTGCCAGCAGTTTATCGGGCCCTCAGAGGAGTGGTTCACCCCTCCACTTT. Residues: CASSLSGPQRSGSPLHF.